The following is a T cell receptor beta chain sequence with its context. Its antigen is as yet unknown. These data originate in a study of naive and memory T cell subsets. Study findings and constraints: This RNA-based method may be sensitive to activation-related transcript changes.

The length of the CDR3 is 12 residues. Between the trimmed V and J ends, which lost 5 bases and 4 bases, there was a span of 9 bases. Germline V gene data show CDR1 as GTSNPN and CDR2 as SVGIG (reference sequence). A UMI-containing oligonucleotide was joined by 3' ligation to the TCR cDNA template. Whole-blood samples were 2.5 to 3 ml of peripheral blood from healthy adult volunteers. Amplification of ligated cDNA took four PCR rounds with SP2 and nested alpha and beta constant primers. For blood and skin samples, reverse transcription used TCR alpha and beta constant primers. TCRdb passed the 5' RACE reads through MiXCR, listing each CDR3 protein once. Of about 62,000 distinct CDR3 sequences listed, 8% are singletons.

V and J are TRBV30 and TRBJ2-1; D is perhaps TRBD2 (5 bases). The clonotype originates from a female donor in good health. The CDR3 nucleotides are TGTGCCTGGGGGAGAGATTACAATGAGCAGTTCTTC. Translation gives CAWGRDYNEQFF.